The 5 T cell receptor beta chains given below trace back to one sample, sequenced in a study of blood T cell repertoires in COVID-19. Libraries were prepared by immunoSEQ multiplex PCR; TCRdb keeps only in-frame clonotypes and omits some of them. This table has about 70,000 clones, about nine tenths appearing once. The sequenced material came from peripheral blood. These receptor sequences come from a woman aged 18-29 years with acute or convalescent COVID-19.

This chain links TRBV7-2 with TRBJ2-3; no definite D call. This CDR3 has 14 amino acids. Germline V lookup: CDR1 SGHTA, CDR2 FQGNSA. With 1 base removed from V and 2 bases from J, the gap between germline ends came to 7 bases. The CDR3 sequence: CASSLDTNTDTQYF. The CDR3 DNA follows: TGTGCCAGCAGCTTAGACACTAACACAGATACGCAGTATTTT.

V usage is TRBV28 and J usage is TRBJ1-2, with D tentatively TRBD1 (6 bases). Between the trimmed V and J ends, which lost 0 bases and 7 bases, there was a span of 12 bases. There are 14 residues in the CDR3. The germline gives CDR1 MDHEN, CDR2 SYDVKM. CDR3 loop: CASSLWAGARGYTF. DNA of the CDR3: TGTGCCAGCAGTTTATGGGCAGGGGCCCGTGGCTACACCTTC.

The rearrangement links TRBV6-5 to TRBJ1-1; D is unclear. Germline-derived CDR1 and CDR2 are MNHEY and SVGAGI. Trimming pared 8 bases from V and 0 bases from J, leaving 10 bases between. CDR3 length: 13 residues. CDR3 bases: TGTGCCAGCTCTCAGTATCTGAACACTGAAGCTTTCTTT. Translation gives CASSQYLNTEAFF.

The V gene is TRBV7-6, the J gene TRBJ2-1; D is possibly TRBD2 (6 bases). This CDR3 spans 13 amino acids. The germline gives CDR1 SGHVS, CDR2 FNYEAQ. V was cut by 5 bases and J by 9 bases, with 14 bases left in between. The CDR3 here is CASSTNPSAEQFF. The CDR3 DNA sequence: TGTGCCAGCAGCACCAATCCTAGCGCTGAGCAGTTCTTC.

The CDR3 nucleotides read TGTGCCTGGAGTACAGGGGTGAACACTGAAGCTTTCTTT. Translating it yields CAWSTGVNTEAFF. The gene calls are TRBV30 and TRBJ1-1; 7 positions match TRBD1. Germline trimming cut 2 bases from V and 0 bases from J; bases unmatched to any gene: 0. The V gene's germline CDR1 is GTSNPN and CDR2 SVGIG (reference sequence). CDR3 length equals 13 residues. The complete variable domain, with remaining parts taken from reference TRBV30 and TRBJ1-1, reads SQTIHQWPATLVQPVGSPLSLECTVEGTSNPNLYWYRQAAGRGLQLLFYSVGIGQISSEVPQNLSASRPQDRQFILSSKKLLLSDSGFYLCAWSTGVNTEAFFGQGTRLTVV.